The 17 T cell receptor beta chains in this list originate from one sample, sequenced in a study of shared clonotypes between healthy human individuals. Some clones are missing from TCRdb's copy, which holds only in-frame ones; the method was immunoSEQ multiplex PCR. The sample includes some 2,400,000 clones, roughly 95% of them seen just once. The sequenced sample consisted of naive CD4+ T cells sorted from blood. Subset denoted: CD45RA+ positively selected. All receptors derive from a man younger than 35 in good health.

Only a few counts were recorded for this clone. The chain is built from TRBV2 and TRBJ1-2; D uncertain. The V end was cut by 6 bases, the J end by 5 bases, with 7 bases between. Germline lookup yields CDR1 SNHLY and CDR2 FYNNEI. This CDR3 is 11 amino acids long. CDR3 DNA: TGTGCCAGCAGGAGGGATTATGGCTACACCTTC. This translates into CASRRDYGYTF.

V and J are TRBV15 and TRBJ2-7, with D unclear. V dropped 5 bases and J dropped 3 bases, with 14 bases sitting between them. The CDR3 contains 14 residues. In germline, CDR1 is LNHNV, CDR2 YYDKDF (reference sequence). The CDR3 DNA sequence: TGTGCCACCAGCGGACCTTCCTCCGGCTACGAGCAGTACTTC. Its translation: CATSGPSSGYEQYF.

This clone came up once. This rearrangement joins TRBV19 to TRBJ2-1; 8 bases fit TRBD1. This CDR3 has 15 residues. Germline CDR1 reads LNHDA; CDR2 reads SQIVND (reference sequence). The V and J ends lost 6 bases and 4 bases, in that order; junction bases with no gene match: 8. This CDR3 is CASRTGQGPYNEQFF. CDR3 nucleotide sequence: TGTGCCAGTAGAACCGGACAGGGTCCGTACAATGAGCAGTTCTTC.

The V call is TRBV7-9, the J call TRBJ1-1, with D unresolved. Germline V gene sequence: CDR1 SEHNR, CDR2 FQNEAQ (reference sequence). The CDR3 has 14 amino acids. V lost 6 bases and J lost 2, with 13 bases in between. The CDR3 loop is CASSLLGSNTEAFF. The CDR3 DNA follows: TGTGCCAGCAGTCTATTGGGGAGTAACACTGAAGCTTTCTTT.

The chain is built from TRBV6-4 and TRBJ1-5; unclear D gene. There are 14 residues in the CDR3. The germline V gene has CDR1 MRHNA and CDR2 SNTAGT. Deletions cut 4 bases from V and 1 base from J, with 8 bases between. CDR3 sequence: CASSVDSSNQPQHF. The CDR3 DNA sequence: TGTGCCAGCAGTGTCGATTCCAGCAATCAGCCCCAGCATTTT.

The chain carries TRBV28 and TRBJ1-2; TRBD1 agrees at 12 bases. Germline V gives CDR1 MDHEN, CDR2 SYDVKM. This CDR3 has 15 residues. After removal of 7 bases from V and 8 bases from J, the junction contained 11 bases not matched to a gene. This CDR3 is CASTPLGQGADGYTF. CDR3 nucleotides: TGTGCCAGCACCCCTCTGGGACAGGGGGCGGACGGCTACACCTTC.

The chain employs TRBV10-3 and TRBJ2-7; 13 positions agree with TRBD2. The germline CDR1 and CDR2 sequences are ENHRY and SYGVKD. The trim removed 4 bases at V and 5 bases at J, leaving 23 bases unmatched. The CDR3 contains 21 residues. The CDR3 bases are TGTGCCATCAGTGGGAAGAGGGAGGGGACTAGCGGGAAAGTCTTAATCGACGAGCAGTACTTC. As protein: CAISGKREGTSGKVLIDEQYF.

This rearrangement joins TRBV29-1 to TRBJ2-3; 13 bases align to TRBD2. Germline-derived CDR1 and CDR2 are SQVTM and ANQGSEA. The CDR3 is 18 residues long. J lost 0 bases, V lost 1 base, and 7 bases had no gene match. CDR3 bases: TGCAGCGTTGAAGTAGGAGGACTAGCGGGAGCTAGCACAGATACGCAGTATTTT. This translates into CSVEVGGLAGASTDTQYF.

The chain links TRBV4-1 to TRBJ1-6; no clear D gene. V lost 0 bases, J lost 2 bases, and 8 bases lay in between. Looked up from germline, CDR1 is MGHRA and CDR2 is YSYEKL. The CDR3 contains 16 residues. The CDR3 region has the DNA TGCGCCAGCAGCCAAGAAATTATCGCCTATAATTCACCCCTCCACTTT. Residues: CASSQEIIAYNSPLHF.

This chain uses TRBV9 with TRBJ2-2; TRBD1 matches 11 bases. CDR3 length: 15 residues. Germline V gives CDR1 SGDLS, CDR2 YYNGEE. V lost 4 bases, J lost 4 bases, and 3 bases stayed unmatched. CDR3 in amino acids: CASSPGQGATGELFF. In nucleotides, the CDR3 is TGTGCCAGCAGCCCAGGACAGGGGGCCACCGGGGAGCTGTTTTTT.

This clone came up once. The rearrangement uses TRBV2 and TRBJ1-5; D gene unclear. V shed 3 bases and J shed 6 bases, with 9 bases lying between them. The CDR3 sequence is 13 residues long. Germline V gene lookup returns CDR1 SNHLY and CDR2 FYNNEI. CDR3 sequence: CASSDSPGQPQHF. For the CDR3, the DNA is TGTGCCAGCAGTGACAGTCCGGGTCAGCCCCAGCATTTT. Based on the CDR3 plus reference TRBV2 and TRBJ1-5, the full variable domain is EPEVTQTPSHQVTQMGQEVILRCVPISNHLYFYWYRQILGQKVEFLVSFYNNEISEKSEIFDDQFSVERPDGSNFTLKIRSTKLEDSAMYFCASSDSPGQPQHFGDGTRLSIL.

The sample holds a few counts of this clone. The same CDR3 can be traced to other DNA sequences in this sample. The chain is built from TRBV9 and TRBJ1-2; D remains unclear. Germline assignment: CDR1 SGDLS and CDR2 YYNGEE. V was shortened by 3 bases and J by 4 bases, with 7 bases between the two germline ends. CDR3 length: 12 residues. CDR3 nucleotides: TGTGCCAGCAGCGCGGGCGGCTATGGCTACACCTTC. It encodes CASSAGGYGYTF.

The V gene is TRBV19, the J gene TRBJ2-7; D possibly corresponds to TRBD1 (6 bases). CDR3 size: 15 residues. Germline CDR1 reads LNHDA; CDR2 reads SQIVND (reference sequence). The V gene lost 4 bases and the J gene lost 2 bases, with 15 bases spanning the gap. The CDR3 here is CASSTLGQGPYEQYF. The CDR3 region has the DNA TGTGCCAGTAGTACCCTGGGGCAGGGGCCCTACGAGCAGTACTTC.

This clone turned up a few times. The rearrangement joins TRBV5-6 to TRBJ1-6; 9 bases match TRBD1. Germline CDR1 SGHDT, CDR2 YYEEEE. The CDR3 is 17 amino acids. V was clipped by 3 bases and J by 0 bases; unmatched bases: 4. CDR3 bases: TGTGCCAGCAGCTGGACAGGGGCTAGCTCCTATAATTCACCCCTCCACTTT. This sequence encodes CASSWTGASSYNSPLHF.

As to this clone: The sample carries other DNA sequences with the same CDR3. The rearrangement joins TRBV6-5 to TRBJ2-5; D is ambiguous. Germline V gene data show CDR1 as MNHEY and CDR2 as SVGAGI. CDR3 length equals 13 residues. Deletions cut 5 bases from V and 5 bases from J, with 12 bases between. CDR3 protein: CASSPQGRETQYF. The CDR3 region has the DNA TGTGCCAGCAGTCCACAAGGGCGGGAGACCCAGTACTTC.

The CDR3 here is CASSPDRRNSPLHF. CDR3 in DNA: TGTGCCAGCAGTCCCGACAGGAGAAATTCACCCCTCCACTTT. This chain uses TRBV6-6 with TRBJ1-6; TRBD1 is a possible D gene (6 bases). With 5 bases removed from V and 7 bases from J, the gap between germline ends came to 12 bases. CDR1 is MNHNY and CDR2 is SVGAGI in the germline V gene (reference sequence). CDR3 length equals 14 residues.

Worth noting for this clone: Different DNA sequences within this sample yield the same CDR3. V is TRBV5-4 and J is TRBJ2-3, with TRBD1 matching over 11 bases. The V and J ends lost 2 bases and 5 bases, in that order; junction bases with no gene match: 4. From germline, CDR1 is SGHNT and CDR2 YYREEE (reference sequence). The CDR3 extends over 15 amino acids. The CDR3 nucleotides are TGTGCCAGCAGCTTACCGGGACAGGGGGGAGATACGCAGTATTTT. Amino acids: CASSLPGQGGDTQYF.